This T cell receptor (delta chain) was found in a study of gamma-delta chains in newborns, infants, children (dated by TCRdb to about 2019). Describing the broader study: In the study title, it is stated that polyclonal expansion of innate gammadelta T cells is driven by microbial exposure immediately after birth. The study investigated how microbial exposure shaped innate gammadelta T cell populations in human newborns immediately after birth.

The sequencer listed for this sample is Illumina MiSeq. Via CATT, TCRdb reprocessed the public reads, and rows with identical DNA were then joined. The sample records 8,000 or so delta-chain clones, 3% to 4% of which are singletons. Of the sample, 16% falls within the top ten clones. This clone is medium-sized (0.01 to 0.1%) in its sample. Its specific antigen is unknown. No much larger clonotype is one base removed from it; base qualities were not supplied. From a lookup of the germline V gene, CDR1 and CDR2 are GEAIGNYY and EKD. Including the terminal cysteine and phenylalanine, the CDR3 comprises 17 residues. The sequence is cut down to CDR3 DNA, 51 bases in frame from base 1. For this chain, trimming is 4 bases at the V end and 1 base at the J end, and the number of junction bases without a gene match is 9.

This clonotype was obtained from a child who was a newborn, infant or young child, either healthy, febrile or measles-vaccinated (not recorded which). The chain joins TRDV2 to TRDJ2, and 9 junction bases match TRDD3. The sequenced sample was blood. The CDR3 loop reads CACDVVGDRGLTAQLFF. The DNA sequence follows: TGTGCCTGTGATGTCGTGGGGGATAGGGGTTTGACAGCACAACTCTTCTTT.